This T cell receptor (beta chain) is from a study of T cells in women clearing cervical HPV infection. Study-level points and caveats: Richness plus V gene abundances separated cases from controls with AUC approximately 0.78. TRBV6-7 relative abundance averaged roughly 0.1% in cases and more than 0.15% in controls. It is unknown whether associations predate infection; no effector/memory or HPV-specific sorting. Each sample's T-cell count was unknown, possibly confounding richness.

The method was immunoSEQ multiplex PCR; TCRdb's version includes in-frame clones alone and lacks a portion of them. This sample contains tens of thousands of clones. The CDR3 loop spans 16 amino acids. Germline V gene sequence: CDR1 SGHTA, CDR2 FQGTGA. The V end lost 3 bases, the J end lost 3 bases, and 16 bases lay between the germline ends. Notes on this clone: Antigen: not known. Coverage ceases 3 residues before the CDR3 finishes, and the germline J gene fills in the end.

This TCR was sampled from a woman aged 18-70 years with a cervical HPV16 infection that either progressed to CIN3+ or cleared (not recorded which). The material sequenced was blood buffy coat. The chain carries TRBV7-3 and TRBJ2-3, with D possibly matching TRBD2 (6 bases). Incomplete CDR3 DNA: TGTGCCAGCAGCTTCCCCCTGGCGGGGATAACAGATACG. Protein product: CASSFPLAGITDT. The entire CDR3 protein is CASSFPLAGITDTQYF.